This TCR beta chain was found in a study of cytomegalovirus exposure and HLA in healthy donors. The PCR employed 60 Vbeta primers together with 13 Jbeta primers. The repertoire was sequenced with immunoSEQ multiplex PCR; TCRdb's copy has only in-frame clones and lacks some. The table lists roughly 160,000 clones, roughly 76% of them singletons. Germline lookup yields CDR1 SGHVS and CDR2 FNYEAQ. The CDR3 consists of 16 residues. Deletions cut 3 bases from V and 0 bases from J, with 14 bases between. The chain uses TRBV7-6 and TRBJ1-1; D is perhaps TRBD1 (6 bases). Material for sequencing was PBMCs. This TCR came from a man between 60 and 70 years old in good health and CMV-seronegative. The CDR3 protein is CASSFPLQGMNTEAFF. As DNA, the CDR3 is TGTGCCAGCAGCTTCCCCTTACAGGGAATGAACACTGAAGCTTTCTTT.